The present entry profiles one TCR beta chain with its context. The antigen this receptor binds is unknown. No qualities accompany the bases; no much larger clone lies one base away. The CDR3 contains 18 residues, cysteine and phenylalanine counted. The sequence is cut down to CDR3 DNA, 54 bases in frame from base 1. As encoded in the germline V gene (reference sequence), CDR1 is LNHDA while CDR2 is SQIVND. The V and J ends are trimmed by 6 bases and 2 bases, leaving 24 bases between them. The immunoSEQ Assay, a bias-controlled multiplex PCR, was used to amplify TCRbeta CDR3 regions from genomic DNA. The study's processing was this. The number of nucleated cells in each sample was estimated by amplification of reference gene primers within the assay. To quantify the absolute abundance of each unique TCRbeta CDR3 rearrangement, sequence reads were collapsed and filtered. For each sample, productive Simpson clonality was calculated as the square root of Simpson's diversity index across productive rearrangements. This immuneACCESS table, as held by TCRdb, lists in-frame sequences with V and J called but not all clones. Of the missing ones, under half trace to an unresolved V gene in checked studies; the others have no known cause. V and J calls and clone size are as listed in that table; D and trimming were resolved from the DNA. This sample lists approximately 54,000 clones; 85% to 95% were detected once. Of the sample, 3% to 5% is held by the ten largest clones.

This specimen comes from a study of blood T cell repertoires in COVID-19 (dated by TCRdb to the early 2020s). For the study in its entirety: Samples covering the acute and convalescent phases of COVID-19 were provided by collaborators in the United States, Italy and Spain. Deeply sampled blood TCRbeta repertoires from subjects exposed to, actively infected with, or recovered from COVID-19 were included in the dataset. The sample metadata nearly always contained a de-identified subject ID, COVID-19 status, age in years and sex. The repertoires were released in a freely available public database meant as a resource for research on the immune response to SARS-CoV-2. The prospective study material was composed of cDNA or gDNA derived from T cells, B-cell-depleted T cells, or PBMCs. The samples were drawn from two sources: the first 160 participants of the ongoing ImmuneRACE study, and approximately 1,300 subjects contributed by 6 global collaborators. Where available, HLA class I and class II types were taken from metadata supplied by the sample provider and were not determined by assay-based typing.

What the research found in general, with its limitations: The amount of clinical and demographic metadata varied by source and participant and was provided uncurated.

Whole blood was collected in K2EDTA tubes by collaborating institutions according to the institutions' own protocols. Collaborator samples were shipped for TCRbeta analysis as frozen whole blood, isolated PBMCs, or DNA extracted from either sample type. The V gene is TRBV19 and the J gene is TRBJ2-3; a tentative D call is TRBD2 (5 bases match). The receptor's source is a man in his forties or fifties with acute or convalescent COVID-19. Sequencing was done on a sample of peripheral blood. CDR3 region: CASRAASFWGDPTDTQYF. The DNA reads TGTGCCAGTAGGGCCGCGAGTTTTTGGGGAGACCCCACAGATACGCAGTATTTT.